This TCR beta chain was observed in a study of blood T cell repertoires in COVID-19. Study context: Spain, Italy and the United States supplied samples that represented acute and convalescent COVID-19. T cells, B-cell-depleted T cells, or PBMCs supplied cDNA or gDNA.

This clone was recorded once. In the original workflow: Amplification of reference gene primers was used by the study to estimate nucleated cell counts. Method: immunoSEQ multiplex PCR; TCRdb's copy keeps in-frame clones and lacks some. V, J and clone size are taken as reported in that table, and D and trimming were inferred from the DNA itself. The sample lists some 380,000 clones; roughly four fifths were seen once. This CDR3 spans 17 amino acids. Germline trimming cut 4 bases from V and 11 bases from J; bases unmatched to any gene: 18. CDR1 and CDR2 (germline): SEHNR, FQNEAQ (reference sequence). Sequenced input: peripheral blood. The clonotype was recovered from a human donor with acute or convalescent COVID-19. The donor label of this sample is uncertain. The V gene is TRBV7-9, the J gene TRBJ1-4; 8 positions match TRBD1. The CDR3 coding sequence is TGTGCCAGCAGCTCTACAATAGAGGGACAGGCCCTATTCAAACTGTTTTTT. Its protein product is CASSSTIEGQALFKLFF.